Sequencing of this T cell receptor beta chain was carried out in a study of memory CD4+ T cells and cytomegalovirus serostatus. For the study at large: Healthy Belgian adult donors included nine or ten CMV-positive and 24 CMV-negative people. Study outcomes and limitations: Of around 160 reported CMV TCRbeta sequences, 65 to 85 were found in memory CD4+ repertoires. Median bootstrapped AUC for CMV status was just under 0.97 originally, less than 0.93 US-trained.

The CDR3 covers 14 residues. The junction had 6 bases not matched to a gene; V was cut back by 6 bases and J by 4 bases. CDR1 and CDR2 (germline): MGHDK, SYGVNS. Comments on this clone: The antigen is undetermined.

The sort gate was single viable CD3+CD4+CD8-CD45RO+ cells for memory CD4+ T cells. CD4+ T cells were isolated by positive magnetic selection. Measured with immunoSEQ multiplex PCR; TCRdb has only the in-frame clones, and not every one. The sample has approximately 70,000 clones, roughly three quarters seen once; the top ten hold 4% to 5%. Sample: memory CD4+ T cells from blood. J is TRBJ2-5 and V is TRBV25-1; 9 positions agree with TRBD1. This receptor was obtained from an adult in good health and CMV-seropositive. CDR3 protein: CASSRDRVVETQYF. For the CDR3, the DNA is TGTGCCAGCAGCCGGGACAGGGTCGTAGAGACCCAGTACTTC.